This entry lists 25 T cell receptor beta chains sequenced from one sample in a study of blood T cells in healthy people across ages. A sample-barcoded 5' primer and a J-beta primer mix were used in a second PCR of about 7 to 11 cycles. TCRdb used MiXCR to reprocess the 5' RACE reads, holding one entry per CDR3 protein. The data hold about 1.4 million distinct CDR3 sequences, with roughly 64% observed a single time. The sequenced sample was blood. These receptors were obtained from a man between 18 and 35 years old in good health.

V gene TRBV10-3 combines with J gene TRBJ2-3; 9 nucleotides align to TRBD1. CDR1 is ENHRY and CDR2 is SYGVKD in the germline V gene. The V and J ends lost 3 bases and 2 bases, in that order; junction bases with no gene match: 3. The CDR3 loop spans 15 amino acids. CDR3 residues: CAISETGGVTDTQYF. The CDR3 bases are TGTGCCATCAGTGAAACAGGGGGCGTCACAGATACGCAGTATTTT.

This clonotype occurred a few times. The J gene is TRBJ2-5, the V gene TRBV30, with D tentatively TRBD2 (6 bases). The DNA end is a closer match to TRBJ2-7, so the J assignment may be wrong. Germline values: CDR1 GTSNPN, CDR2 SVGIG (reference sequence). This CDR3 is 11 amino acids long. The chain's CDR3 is CAWTSGGEQYF. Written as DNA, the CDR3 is TGTGCCTGGACCTCCGGGGGCGAGCAGTACTTC.

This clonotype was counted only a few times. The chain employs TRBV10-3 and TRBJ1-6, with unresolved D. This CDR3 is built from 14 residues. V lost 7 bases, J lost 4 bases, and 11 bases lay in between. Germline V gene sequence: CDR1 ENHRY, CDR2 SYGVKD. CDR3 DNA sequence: TGTGCCATCAACACCGGGCCTTATAATTCACCCCTCCACTTT. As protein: CAINTGPYNSPLHF.

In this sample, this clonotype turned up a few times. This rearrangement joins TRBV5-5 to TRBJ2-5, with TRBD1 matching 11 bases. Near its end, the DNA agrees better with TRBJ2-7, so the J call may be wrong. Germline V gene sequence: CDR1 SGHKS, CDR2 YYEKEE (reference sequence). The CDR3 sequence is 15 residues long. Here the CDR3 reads CASSYNGQGAFEQYF. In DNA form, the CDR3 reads TGTGCCAGCAGCTACAACGGACAGGGGGCTTTCGAGCAGTACTTC.

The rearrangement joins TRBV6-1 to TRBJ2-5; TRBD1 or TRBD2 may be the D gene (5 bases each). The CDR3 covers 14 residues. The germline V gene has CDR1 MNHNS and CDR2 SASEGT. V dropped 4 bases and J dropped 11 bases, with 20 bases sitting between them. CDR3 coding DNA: TGTGCCAGCAGTGCGACTGGTGGGGGAAATGAGCAGTACTTC. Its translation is CASSATGGGNEQYF.

CDR3 amino acids: CASSQDTSLQGITDTQYF. CDR3 nucleotide sequence: TGCGCCAGCAGCCAAGATACGTCTCTCCAGGGGATCACAGATACGCAGTATTTT. The chain employs TRBV4-3 and TRBJ2-3, with D perhaps TRBD1 (6 bases). Germline CDR1 reads LGHNA; CDR2 reads YSLEER. The CDR3 is 18 residues long. V was cut by 0 bases and J by 2 bases, with 18 bases left in between.

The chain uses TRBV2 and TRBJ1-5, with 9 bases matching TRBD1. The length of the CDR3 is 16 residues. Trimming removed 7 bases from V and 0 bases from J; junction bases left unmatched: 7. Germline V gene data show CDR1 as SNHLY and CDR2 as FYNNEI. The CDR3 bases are TGTGCCAGCATGAGGGACAGGGAGTATAGCAATCAGCCCCAGCATTTT. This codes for CASMRDREYSNQPQHF.

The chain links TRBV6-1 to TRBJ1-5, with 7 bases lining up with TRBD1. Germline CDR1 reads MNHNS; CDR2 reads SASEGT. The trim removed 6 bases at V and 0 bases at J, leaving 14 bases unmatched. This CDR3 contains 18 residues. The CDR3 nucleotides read TGTGCCAGCAGCCCGGACAGGCCCCAGGGGTATAGCAATCAGCCCCAGCATTTT. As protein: CASSPDRPQGYSNQPQHF.

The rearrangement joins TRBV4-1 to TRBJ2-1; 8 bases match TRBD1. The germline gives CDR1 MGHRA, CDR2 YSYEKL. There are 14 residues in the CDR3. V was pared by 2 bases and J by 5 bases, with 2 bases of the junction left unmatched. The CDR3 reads CASSQLDRDNEQFF. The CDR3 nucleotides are TGCGCCAGCAGCCAATTGGACAGGGACAATGAGCAGTTCTTC.

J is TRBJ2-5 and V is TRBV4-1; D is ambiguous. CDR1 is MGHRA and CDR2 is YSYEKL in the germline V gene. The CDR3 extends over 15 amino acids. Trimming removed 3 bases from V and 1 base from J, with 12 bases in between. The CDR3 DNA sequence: TGCGCCAGCAGCCAGGCAGAACAGCCCCAAGAGACCCAGTACTTC. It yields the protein CASSQAEQPQETQYF.

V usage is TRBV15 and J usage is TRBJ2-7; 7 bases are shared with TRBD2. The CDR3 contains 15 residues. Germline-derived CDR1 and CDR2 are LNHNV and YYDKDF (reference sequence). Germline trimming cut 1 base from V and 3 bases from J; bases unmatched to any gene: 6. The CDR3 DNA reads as TGTGCCACCAGCAGAGGAGTAGCGGGCTACTACGAGCAGTACTTC. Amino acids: CATSRGVAGYYEQYF.

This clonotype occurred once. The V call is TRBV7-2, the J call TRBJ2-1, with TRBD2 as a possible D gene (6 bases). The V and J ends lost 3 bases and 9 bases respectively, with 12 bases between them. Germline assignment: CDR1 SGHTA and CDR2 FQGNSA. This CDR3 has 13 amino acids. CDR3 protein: CASSFGREVEQFF. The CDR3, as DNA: TGTGCCAGCAGCTTTGGCAGGGAGGTTGAGCAGTTCTTC.

The CDR3 here is CSASPGDLEQYF. The CDR3 DNA is TGCAGTGCTAGTCCAGGGGATCTCGAGCAGTACTTC. The V gene is TRBV20-1, the J gene TRBJ2-7; a possible D gene is TRBD1 (6 bases). The length of the CDR3 is 12 residues. The V end lost 3 bases, the J end lost 6 bases, and 12 bases lay between the germline ends. Germline lookup yields CDR1 DFQATT and CDR2 SNEGSKA (reference sequence).

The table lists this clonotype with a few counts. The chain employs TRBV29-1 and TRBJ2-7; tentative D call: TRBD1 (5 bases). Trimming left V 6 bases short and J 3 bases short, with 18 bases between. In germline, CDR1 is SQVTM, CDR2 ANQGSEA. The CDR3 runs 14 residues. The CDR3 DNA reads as TGCAGCGTGATGTCGGCAGACAGACTCTACGAGCAGTACTTC. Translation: CSVMSADRLYEQYF.

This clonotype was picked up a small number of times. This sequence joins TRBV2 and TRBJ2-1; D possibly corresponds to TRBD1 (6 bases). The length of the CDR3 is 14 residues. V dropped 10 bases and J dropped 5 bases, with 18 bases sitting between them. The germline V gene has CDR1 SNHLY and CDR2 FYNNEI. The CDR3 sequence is CATNRATGNNEQFF. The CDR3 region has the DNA TGTGCCACCAACAGAGCCACAGGGAACAATGAGCAGTTCTTC.

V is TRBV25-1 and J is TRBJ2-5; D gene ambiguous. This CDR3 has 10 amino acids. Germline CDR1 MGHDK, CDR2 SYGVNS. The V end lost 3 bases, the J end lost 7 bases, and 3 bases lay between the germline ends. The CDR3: CASSDATQYF. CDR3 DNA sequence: TGTGCCAGCAGTGATGCGACCCAGTACTTC.

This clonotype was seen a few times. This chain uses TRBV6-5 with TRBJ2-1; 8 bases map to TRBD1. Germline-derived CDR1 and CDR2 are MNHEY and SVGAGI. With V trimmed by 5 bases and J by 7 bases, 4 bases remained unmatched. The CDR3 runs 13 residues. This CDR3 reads CASSPRTGNEQFF. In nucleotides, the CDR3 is TGTGCCAGCAGTCCGAGGACAGGGAATGAGCAGTTCTTC.

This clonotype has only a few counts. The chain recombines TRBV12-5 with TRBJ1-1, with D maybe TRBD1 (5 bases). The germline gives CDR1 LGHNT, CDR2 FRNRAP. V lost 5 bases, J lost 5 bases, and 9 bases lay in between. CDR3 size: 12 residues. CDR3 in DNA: TGTGCTAGTGGTCTCGGGGGTACTGAAGCTTTCTTT. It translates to CASGLGGTEAFF.

Here the CDR3 reads CASSHRGGITEAFF. Here the CDR3 DNA reads TGCGCCAGCAGCCATAGGGGGGGGATAACTGAAGCTTTCTTT. The chain links TRBV4-1 to TRBJ1-1; the D gene is possibly TRBD1 (6 bases). With 3 bases removed from V and 5 bases from J, the gap between germline ends came to 13 bases. The CDR3 contains 14 residues. Germline CDR1 and CDR2: MGHRA and YSYEKL.

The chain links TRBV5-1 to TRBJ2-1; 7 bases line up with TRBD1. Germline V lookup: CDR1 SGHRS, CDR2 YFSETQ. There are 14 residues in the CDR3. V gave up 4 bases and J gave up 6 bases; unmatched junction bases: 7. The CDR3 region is CASSQGQSPNEQFF. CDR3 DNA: TGCGCCAGCAGCCAGGGACAGTCCCCCAATGAGCAGTTCTTC.

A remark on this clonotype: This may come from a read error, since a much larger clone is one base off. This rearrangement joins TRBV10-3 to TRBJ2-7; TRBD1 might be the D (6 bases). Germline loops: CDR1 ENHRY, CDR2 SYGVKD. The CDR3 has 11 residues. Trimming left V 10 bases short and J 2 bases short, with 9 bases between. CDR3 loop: CASWDTYEQYF. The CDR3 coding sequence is TGTGCCAGCTGGGACACCTACGAGCAGTACTTC.

CDR3 bases: TGTGCCAGCAGCGCCGACAGGGTCGTGGGCTACACCTTC. It codes for CASSADRVVGYTF. The V gene is TRBV7-9, the J gene TRBJ1-2, with 7 bases that match TRBD1. Germline assignment: CDR1 SEHNR and CDR2 FQNEAQ (reference sequence). With 5 bases clipped from V and 8 bases from J, the junction kept 8 bases outside the gene matches. The CDR3 is 13 amino acids.

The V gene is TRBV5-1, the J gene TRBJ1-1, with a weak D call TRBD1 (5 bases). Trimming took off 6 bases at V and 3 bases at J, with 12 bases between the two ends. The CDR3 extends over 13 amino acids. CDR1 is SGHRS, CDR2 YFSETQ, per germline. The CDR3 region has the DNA TGCGCCAGCACTGTTTGGGGGGACACTGAAGCTTTCTTT. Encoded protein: CASTVWGDTEAFF.

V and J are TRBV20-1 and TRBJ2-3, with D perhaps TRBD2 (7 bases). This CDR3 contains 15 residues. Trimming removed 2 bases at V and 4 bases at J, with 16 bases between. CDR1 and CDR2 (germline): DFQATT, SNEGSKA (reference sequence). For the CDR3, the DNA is TGCAGTGCTAGATCGGACGGGGGGCGCCCAGATACGCAGTATTTT. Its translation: CSARSDGGRPDTQYF.

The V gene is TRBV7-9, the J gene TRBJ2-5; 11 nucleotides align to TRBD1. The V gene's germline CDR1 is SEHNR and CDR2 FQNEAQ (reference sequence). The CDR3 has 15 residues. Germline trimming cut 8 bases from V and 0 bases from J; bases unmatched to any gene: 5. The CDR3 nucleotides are TGTGCCAGCCAGGGACAGGGGGAAAACCAAGAGACCCAGTACTTC. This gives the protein CASQGQGENQETQYF.